This T cell receptor beta chain was recorded in a study of cytomegalovirus exposure and HLA in healthy donors. Study conclusions and caveats: Sequencing probably produced one cluster of sequence variants that were highly shared.

With respect to this clone: Its antigen is as yet unknown.

There were likely unrecorded immune exposures, though donors were nominally healthy when sampled. Trimming at V came to 1 base and at J to 4 bases, leaving 2 bases not matched to a gene. CDR3 size: 16 residues. Looked up from germline, CDR1 is LGHNA and CDR2 is YNFKEQ. Both 60 Vbeta primers and 13 Jbeta primers went into the PCR. The assay was immunoSEQ multiplex PCR, and TCRdb's table has in-frame clones only and misses some. The sample lists over 75,000 clones, 67% seen once, with 2% to 2.5% in the top ten. The V gene is TRBV4-2, the J gene TRBJ2-3; the match to TRBD2 covers 13 bases. The sequencing input was PBMCs. This TCR was recovered from a man under 40 in good health and CMV-seronegative. The chain's CDR3 is CASSQAGTSGADTQYF. CDR3 nucleotide sequence: TGTGCCAGCAGCCAAGCGGGGACTAGCGGGGCAGATACGCAGTATTTT.